This T cell receptor (beta chain) derives from a study of shared clonotypes between healthy human individuals. CDR1 and CDR2 from the germline V gene are SNHLY and FYNNEI. The CDR3 covers 16 residues. TCRdb's copy holds only in-frame clones and misses some; the assay was immunoSEQ multiplex PCR. The sample has around 530,000 clones, around 76% seen once; the top ten hold around 11%. Details on this clone: The germline gene is not matched at one end of the junction; a read error may be the cause.

Donors comprised only Caucasian adults living in Nashville, Tennessee. Sequencing was carried out using PBMCs. J is TRBJ2-2 and V is TRBV2; 10 bases map to TRBD1. The sequence was collected from a woman in her 40s in good health. Some clones in this sample may be carry-over from other donors' samples. The CDR3 reads CASSGTGVGLTRELLF. In DNA form, the CDR3 reads TGTGCCAGCTCCGGGACAGGGGTCGGTCTCACCAGGGAGCTGCTTTTT.